Below are 18 T cell receptor beta chains sequenced from a single sample in a study of siplizumab effects on memory and regulatory T cells. Clones were read by immunoSEQ multiplex PCR, and TCRdb kept only the in-frame ones, dropping some. The data contain some 75,000 clones, 93% of them seen just once; the ten biggest clones take up around 5%. The sample taken for sequencing was CD8+ T cells sorted from blood. Receptors originate from a human donor in good health.

The chain couples TRBV27 to TRBJ2-5; 7 bases map to TRBD1. V trimming: 8 bases; J trimming: 3 bases; junction bases outside the gene matches: 12. There are 15 residues in the CDR3. The germline V gene has CDR1 MNHEY and CDR2 SMNVEV (reference sequence). CDR3 DNA: TGTGCCAGCCGGACAGGAGGTTATCTCGAAGAGACCCAGTACTTC. Translating gives CASRTGGYLEETQYF.

The rearrangement links TRBV19 to TRBJ2-5, with D possibly being TRBD2 (6 bases). The CDR3 loop spans 14 amino acids. Germline V CDR1 and CDR2: LNHDA, SQIVND (reference sequence). V lost 3 bases, J lost 3 bases, and 11 bases lay in between. Here the CDR3 reads CASSIGGGKETQYF. DNA of the CDR3: TGTGCCAGTAGTATTGGTGGGGGGAAAGAGACCCAGTACTTC.

This clone came up once. Other DNA sequences of this sample code for an identical CDR3. The chain employs TRBV19 and TRBJ2-7; 7 positions match TRBD2. Germline loops: CDR1 LNHDA, CDR2 SQIVND (reference sequence). There are 12 residues in the CDR3. With 6 bases clipped from V and 3 bases from J, the junction kept 2 bases outside the gene matches. The CDR3 nucleotides are TGTGCCAGTAGCTCGGGGGGCTACGAGCAGTACTTC. This sequence encodes CASSSGGYEQYF.

V and J are TRBV18 and TRBJ1-3, with D uncertain. Germline assignment: CDR1 KGHSH and CDR2 LQKENI. This CDR3 has 16 amino acids. Between the trimmed V and J ends, which lost 3 bases and 0 bases, there was a span of 12 bases. CDR3 protein: CASSPIVRFSGNTIYF. As DNA, the CDR3 is TGTGCCAGCTCACCCATTGTCCGGTTCTCTGGAAACACCATATATTTT.

V gene TRBV6-1 combines with J gene TRBJ2-7, with 7 bases that match TRBD2. Germline CDR1 is MNHNS and CDR2 is SASEGT. The CDR3 runs 15 residues. V lost 0 bases to trimming and J lost 0 bases; unmatched junction nucleotides: 2. CDR3 sequence reads: CASSEAGGSSYEQYF. CDR3 coding DNA: TGTGCCAGCAGTGAAGCGGGAGGGAGCTCCTACGAGCAGTACTTC.

The chain couples TRBV27 to TRBJ1-2; TRBD1 aligns across 8 bases. V was clipped by 0 bases and J by 6 bases; unmatched bases: 9. This CDR3 region has 16 residues. Germline values: CDR1 MNHEY, CDR2 SMNVEV (reference sequence). As DNA, the CDR3 is TGTGCCAGCAGTTTATCGTCAGGGGGCGAACCCCATGGCTACACCTTC. It codes for CASSLSSGGEPHGYTF.

The V gene is TRBV6-5, the J gene TRBJ1-5; TRBD1 agrees at 10 bases. Losses at the gene ends were 5 bases for V and 7 bases for J; bases not matched to a gene: 8. Per germline, CDR1 MNHEY and CDR2 SVGAGI. The length of the CDR3 is 15 residues. DNA for the CDR3: TGTGCCAGCAGTACCGGGACAGGGGTAGGCCAGCCCCAGCATTTT. It encodes CASSTGTGVGQPQHF.

This clone was recorded once. This rearrangement joins TRBV7-8 to TRBJ2-7; a weak D match, TRBD2 (6 bases). Trimming removed 3 bases from V and 1 base from J, with 10 bases in between. Per germline, CDR1 SGHVS and CDR2 FQNEAQ. This CDR3 has 14 residues. CDR3 sequence (DNA): TGTGCCAGCAGCTTCCGGGGACTGTCCTACGAGCAGTACTTC. This codes for CASSFRGLSYEQYF.

The chain carries TRBV4-1 and TRBJ2-3; D ambiguous. CDR1 and CDR2 from the germline V gene are MGHRA and YSYEKL. CDR3 length equals 15 residues. V shed 1 base and J shed 0 bases, with 8 bases lying between them. CDR3 region: CASSQASSSTDTQYF. The CDR3, as DNA: TGCGCCAGCAGCCAAGCGAGTTCTAGCACAGATACGCAGTATTTT.

The chain joins TRBV28 to TRBJ1-4, with a possible D match to TRBD1 (6 bases). V lost 6 bases to trimming and J lost 0 bases, with 11 bases between them. The germline V gene has CDR1 MDHEN and CDR2 SYDVKM. This CDR3 region has 15 residues. CDR3 in DNA: TGTGCCAGCAGATTCCCAGGGGCAACTAATGAAAAACTGTTTTTT. As protein: CASRFPGATNEKLFF.

V is TRBV5-1 and J is TRBJ1-1; D ambiguous. V was trimmed by 1 base and J by 1 base, leaving 2 bases between them. CDR3 length: 12 amino acids. CDR1 is SGHRS, CDR2 YFSETQ, per germline. CDR3 amino acids: CASSLSNTEAFF. The CDR3 nucleotides read TGCGCCAGCAGCTTGTCGAACACTGAAGCTTTCTTT.

The J gene is TRBJ1-5, the V gene TRBV21-1; the table's D call, TRBD1, was not checked against the DNA. TRBV21-1 is given as a pseudogene. The CDR3 extends over 19 amino acids. CDR3 bases: TGTGCCAGCAGCACCTGGACAGGGAGGTGTACGAATAGCAATCAGCCCCAGCATTTT. Protein sequence: CASSTWTGRCTNSNQPQHF.

J is TRBJ1-3 and V is TRBV4-3; TRBD1 aligns across 8 bases. The CDR3 contains 15 residues. Unmatched junction bases numbered 2, after V lost 4 bases and J lost 0 bases. Germline V gene sequence: CDR1 LGHNA, CDR2 YSLEER. The CDR3 bases are TGCGCCAGCAGCCGGGACAGGAACTCTGGAAACACCATATATTTT. This translates into CASSRDRNSGNTIYF.

The gene calls are TRBV9 and TRBJ2-1; 10 bases match TRBD2. Germline-derived CDR1 and CDR2 are SGDLS and YYNGEE. CDR3 length: 15 residues. V dropped 4 bases and J dropped 9; count of bases not matched to a gene: 10. The CDR3 sequence: CASSPTSGVVGEQFF. CDR3 bases: TGTGCCAGCAGCCCAACTAGCGGGGTCGTTGGTGAGCAGTTCTTC. Drawing the rest from reference TRBV9 and TRBJ2-1, the complete variable domain is DSGVTQTPKHLITATGQRVTLRCSPRSGDLSVYWYQQSLDQGLQFLIQYYNGEERAKGNILERFSAQQFPDLHSELNLSSLELGDSALYFCASSPTSGVVGEQFFGPGTRLTVL.

The chain is built from TRBV4-3 and TRBJ2-2; 7 nucleotides agree with TRBD2. CDR3 length: 15 amino acids. The trim removed 8 bases at V and 4 bases at J, leaving 10 bases unmatched. The germline gives CDR1 LGHNA, CDR2 YSLEER. The CDR3 region is CASSSGRGSTGELFF. CDR3 in DNA: TGCGCCAGCTCGTCCGGGCGGGGGAGCACCGGGGAGCTGTTTTTT.

Regarding this clone: Other DNA sequences in the same sample also yield this CDR3. The chain employs TRBV4-1 and TRBJ1-1; D not certain. CDR3 length: 14 amino acids. Trimming took 1 base from V and 0 from J, leaving 6 bases between them. The V gene's germline CDR1 is MGHRA and CDR2 YSYEKL. CDR3 sequence: CASSQGQMNTEAFF. The CDR3 DNA reads TGCGCCAGCAGCCAAGGCCAGATGAACACTGAAGCTTTCTTT.

In nucleotides, the CDR3 is TGTGCCAGCAGCCCAGGTCTGTACACCGGGGAGCTGTTTTTT. This encodes CASSPGLYTGELFF. The chain has TRBV7-3 and TRBJ2-2; D ambiguous. CDR1 is SGHTA, CDR2 FQGTGA, per germline. V was cut by 5 bases and J by 3 bases, with 10 bases left in between. This CDR3 contains 14 residues.

The rearrangement links TRBV9 to TRBJ2-5; D remains unclear. V was clipped by 4 bases and J by 5 bases, with 15 bases between them. This CDR3 comprises 14 residues. Per the germline V gene, CDR1 is SGDLS and CDR2 is YYNGEE. CDR3 coding DNA: TGTGCCAGCAGCCGCCCTAGTATTGGGGAGACCCAGTACTTC. Translating it yields CASSRPSIGETQYF.